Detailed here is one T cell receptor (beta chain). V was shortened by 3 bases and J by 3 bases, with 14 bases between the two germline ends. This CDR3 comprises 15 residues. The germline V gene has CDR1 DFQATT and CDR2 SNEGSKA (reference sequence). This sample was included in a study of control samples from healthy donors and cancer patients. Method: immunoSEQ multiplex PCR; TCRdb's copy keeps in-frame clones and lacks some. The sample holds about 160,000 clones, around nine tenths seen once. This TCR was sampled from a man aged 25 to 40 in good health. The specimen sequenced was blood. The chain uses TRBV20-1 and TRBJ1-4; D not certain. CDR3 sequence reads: CSASRLARANEKLFF. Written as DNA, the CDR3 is TGCAGTGCTAGTCGTTTGGCGCGGGCTAATGAAAAACTGTTTTTT.